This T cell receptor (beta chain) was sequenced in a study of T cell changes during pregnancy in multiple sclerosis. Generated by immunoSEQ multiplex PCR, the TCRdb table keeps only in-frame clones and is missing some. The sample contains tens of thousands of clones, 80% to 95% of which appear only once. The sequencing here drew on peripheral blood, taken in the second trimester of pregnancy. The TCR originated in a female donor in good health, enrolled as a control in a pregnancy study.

The DNA of the CDR3 is TGCGCCAGCAGCCAAGAACTAGCGAGCTCCTACAATGAGCAGTTCTTC. This translates into CASSQELASSYNEQFF. The V gene is TRBV4-3, the J gene TRBJ2-1; 7 nucleotides agree with TRBD2. V dropped 0 bases and J dropped 0; count of bases not matched to a gene: 2. The CDR3 loop spans 16 amino acids. In germline, CDR1 is LGHNA, CDR2 YSLEER.